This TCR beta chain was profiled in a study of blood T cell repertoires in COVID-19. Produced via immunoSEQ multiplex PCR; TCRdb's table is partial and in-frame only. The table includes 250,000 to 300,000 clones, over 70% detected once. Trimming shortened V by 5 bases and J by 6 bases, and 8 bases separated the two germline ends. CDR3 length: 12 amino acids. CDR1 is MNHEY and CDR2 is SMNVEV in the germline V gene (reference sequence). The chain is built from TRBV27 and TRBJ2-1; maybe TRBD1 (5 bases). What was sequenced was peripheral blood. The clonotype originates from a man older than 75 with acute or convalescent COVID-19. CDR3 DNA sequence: TGTGCCAGCAGTAAAGGGGTCAATGAGCAGTTCTTC. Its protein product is CASSKGVNEQFF.